This is a list of T cell receptor beta chains from one sample in a study of blood T cell repertoires in COVID-19. Profiling relied on immunoSEQ multiplex PCR, and the TCRdb table lists in-frame clones only, not all of them. Among 150,000 to 200,000 clones, approximately 93% were seen once, and the ten largest hold 2%. Sequences were obtained from peripheral blood. The source of these receptors is a woman in her sixties or seventies with COVID-19, enrolled during active disease. The CDR3 runs from the conserved cysteine through the conserved F or W. D genes are given only for firm matches. Some rows mark clone size as missing; the rest say once, few, many or name a class of expanded clone.

j_call: TRBJ1-3
clone_size: -
d_call: TRBD1
v_call: TRBV10-3
cdr3_nt: TGTGCCACGAGTCCGGGACAGGGGTTTCCCTCTGGAAACACCATATATTTT
cdr3_aa: CATSPGQGFPSGNTIYF

j_call: TRBJ1-3
clone_size: once
d_call: TRBD1
v_call: TRBV9
cdr3_nt: TGTGCCAGCAGCTACAGGGACAGAGTAGGAAACACCATATATTTT
cdr3_aa: CASSYRDRVGNTIYF

j_call: TRBJ2-2
clone_size: -
d_call: -
v_call: TRBV27
cdr3_nt: TGTGCCAGCAGTTTATCTGGCGGGGGCGCGAACACCGGGGAGCTGTTTTTT
cdr3_aa: CASSLSGGGANTGELFF

j_call: TRBJ1-2
clone_size: -
d_call: -
v_call: TRBV7-9
cdr3_nt: TGTGCCAGCAGCTCCAACAGGGTAGGCGGCTACACCTTC
cdr3_aa: CASSSNRVGGYTF

j_call: TRBJ1-6
clone_size: -
d_call: TRBD1
v_call: TRBV5-6
cdr3_nt: TGTGCCAGCAGCCTGACAGGGGGCGATTCACCCCTCCACTTT
cdr3_aa: CASSLTGGDSPLHF

j_call: TRBJ2-7
clone_size: -
d_call: -
v_call: TRBV19
cdr3_nt: TGTGCCAGTAGTATAGATCGAGCTAGCCCTGAGTACTTC
cdr3_aa: CASSIDRASPEYF

j_call: TRBJ2-3
clone_size: -
d_call: -
v_call: TRBV4-2
cdr3_nt: TGTGCCAGCAGCCCACTAGAAAGTACAGATACGCAGTATTTT
cdr3_aa: CASSPLESTDTQYF

j_call: TRBJ1-1
clone_size: once
d_call: -
v_call: TRBV10-3
cdr3_nt: TGTGCCATCAGGGAGGTAAACACTGAAGCTTTCTTT
cdr3_aa: CAIREVNTEAFF

j_call: TRBJ1-2
clone_size: -
d_call: -
v_call: TRBV7-9
cdr3_nt: TGTGCCAGCAGCTCCCGGGGTGGCCATGGCTACACCTTC
cdr3_aa: CASSSRGGHGYTF

j_call: TRBJ2-7
clone_size: -
d_call: TRBD1
v_call: TRBV18
cdr3_nt: TGTGCCAGCTCACCACCGGGACAGGTCTACGAGCAGTACTTC
cdr3_aa: CASSPPGQVYEQYF

j_call: TRBJ1-1
clone_size: -
d_call: -
v_call: TRBV18
cdr3_nt: TGTGCCAGCTCACCATTCGTGCGGGAGAACACTGAAGCTTTCTTT
cdr3_aa: CASSPFVRENTEAFF

j_call: TRBJ2-1
clone_size: -
d_call: -
v_call: TRBV6-6
cdr3_nt: TGTGCCAGCAGTCCTCCTCCAACCACCGCGGGGCAGGATGAGCAGTTCTTC
cdr3_aa: CASSPPPTTAGQDEQFF

j_call: TRBJ2-7
clone_size: -
d_call: TRBD1
v_call: TRBV4-1
cdr3_nt: TGCGCCAGCAGCCAAGATCCGGGACAGGGCTACGAGCAGTACTTC
cdr3_aa: CASSQDPGQGYEQYF

j_call: TRBJ1-2
clone_size: once
d_call: -
v_call: TRBV7-2
cdr3_nt: TGTGCCAGCAGCTTAGTGCCGGGGAACTATGGCTACACCTTC
cdr3_aa: CASSLVPGNYGYTF

j_call: TRBJ2-3
clone_size: -
d_call: TRBD1
v_call: TRBV9
cdr3_nt: TGTGCCAGCAGCCCACGGACAGGCATCGACCCAGATACGCAGTATTTT
cdr3_aa: CASSPRTGIDPDTQYF

j_call: TRBJ2-1
clone_size: -
d_call: TRBD2
v_call: TRBV30
cdr3_nt: TGTGCCTGGAGTGTCAAGGCCAGCGGGGGGTTTCGGTTCTACAATGAGCAGTTCTTC
cdr3_aa: CAWSVKASGGFRFYNEQFF

j_call: TRBJ1-2
clone_size: once
d_call: TRBD1
v_call: TRBV19
cdr3_nt: TGTGCCACCCTTTCGCCAGGGGGAAACTATGGCTACACCTTC
cdr3_aa: CATLSPGGNYGYTF

j_call: TRBJ2-5
clone_size: once
d_call: -
v_call: TRBV7-9
cdr3_nt: TGTGCCAGCAGCTCACGTCGGGATGGAGAGACCCAGTACTTC
cdr3_aa: CASSSRRDGETQYF

j_call: TRBJ1-5
clone_size: -
d_call: -
v_call: TRBV4-2
cdr3_nt: TGTGCCAGCAGCCCGGCCCGGGGGGCGGATCAGCCCCAGCATTTT
cdr3_aa: CASSPARGADQPQHF

j_call: TRBJ1-2
clone_size: -
d_call: -
v_call: TRBV6-5
cdr3_nt: TGTGCCAGCAGGTTGGCTGGGCTGGGCTACACCTTC
cdr3_aa: CASRLAGLGYTF

j_call: TRBJ2-7
clone_size: -
d_call: TRBD1
v_call: TRBV4-3
cdr3_nt: TGCGCCAGCAGCCAAGCTCAGGGGGCTTACGAGCAGTACTTC
cdr3_aa: CASSQAQGAYEQYF

j_call: TRBJ2-7
clone_size: -
d_call: TRBD2
v_call: TRBV7-8
cdr3_nt: TGTGCCAGCAGCTTAGCCCACCCCCGGGGGGGCCCCTACGAGCAGTACTTC
cdr3_aa: CASSLAHPRGGPYEQYF

j_call: TRBJ2-7
clone_size: -
d_call: TRBD2
v_call: TRBV7-2
cdr3_nt: TGTGCCAGCAGCTTGGGGCTAGCGGTAGACGAGCAGTACTTC
cdr3_aa: CASSLGLAVDEQYF

j_call: TRBJ2-1
clone_size: -
d_call: -
v_call: TRBV3-1/TRBV3-2
cdr3_nt: TGTGCCAGCAGCCAAGACACGGGAACCTACAATGAGCAGTTCTTC
cdr3_aa: CASSQDTGTYNEQFF

j_call: TRBJ1-4
clone_size: -
d_call: -
v_call: TRBV19
cdr3_nt: TGTGCCAGTAACTCCGGCGGGGGTTGGGAAAAACTGTTTTTT
cdr3_aa: CASNSGGGWEKLFF

j_call: TRBJ2-1
clone_size: -
d_call: -
v_call: TRBV12-5
cdr3_nt: TGTGCTAGTGGTTCACGACAGGAGCAGTTCTTC
cdr3_aa: CASGSRQEQFF

j_call: TRBJ1-6
clone_size: -
d_call: -
v_call: TRBV18
cdr3_nt: TGTGCCAGCTCACCATTCGGGGAATCCAATTCACCCCTCCACTTT
cdr3_aa: CASSPFGESNSPLHF

j_call: TRBJ1-3
clone_size: -
d_call: TRBD1
v_call: TRBV19
cdr3_nt: TGTGCCAGTAGTCAACGGGACAGGGGATCTGGAAACACCATATATTTT
cdr3_aa: CASSQRDRGSGNTIYF

j_call: TRBJ2-7
clone_size: -
d_call: -
v_call: TRBV7-9
cdr3_nt: TGTGCCAGCTCGGACAGACAAAACTACGAGCAGTACTTC
cdr3_aa: CASSDRQNYEQYF

j_call: TRBJ2-1
clone_size: -
d_call: -
v_call: TRBV7-9
cdr3_nt: TGTGCCAGCAGCTTAGCCGGGGGATCGGAGCAGTTCTTC
cdr3_aa: CASSLAGGSEQFF

j_call: TRBJ1-5
clone_size: once
d_call: TRBD1
v_call: TRBV6-2/TRBV6-3
cdr3_nt: TGTGCCAGCAGCCCATTCAGGGGGAATCAGCCCCAGCATTTT
cdr3_aa: CASSPFRGNQPQHF

j_call: TRBJ1-2
clone_size: -
d_call: TRBD1
v_call: TRBV7-2
cdr3_nt: TGTGCCAGCAGGGATCTACAGGGGGGAATCTATGGCTACACCTTC
cdr3_aa: CASRDLQGGIYGYTF

j_call: TRBJ2-7
clone_size: -
d_call: TRBD1
v_call: TRBV7-2
cdr3_nt: TGTGCCAGCAGCCCGGGACAGTCACGGCCCTACGAGCAGTACTTC
cdr3_aa: CASSPGQSRPYEQYF

j_call: TRBJ2-7
clone_size: once
d_call: -
v_call: TRBV5-6
cdr3_nt: TGTGCCAGCAGCTTAGTGGGAGTACAGGGCTACGAGCAGTACTTC
cdr3_aa: CASSLVGVQGYEQYF

j_call: TRBJ2-1
clone_size: -
d_call: -
v_call: TRBV5-4
cdr3_nt: TGTGCCAGCAGCCAACCAAAAGGGGCCTACAATGAGCAGTTCTTC
cdr3_aa: CASSQPKGAYNEQFF

j_call: TRBJ1-5
clone_size: -
d_call: TRBD1
v_call: TRBV27
cdr3_nt: TGTGCCAGCAGTTCCCGCCAGGGGGCCAATCAGCCCCAGCATTTT
cdr3_aa: CASSSRQGANQPQHF

j_call: TRBJ1-1
clone_size: few
d_call: -
v_call: TRBV30
cdr3_nt: TGTGCCTGGCAACCGAGAAAGAGCACTGAAGCTTTCTTT
cdr3_aa: CAWQPRKSTEAFF

j_call: TRBJ1-1
clone_size: -
d_call: -
v_call: TRBV3-1/TRBV3-2
cdr3_nt: TGTGCCAGCAGCCAAGGGGGCTATTCACCGAACACTGAAGCTTTCTTT
cdr3_aa: CASSQGGYSPNTEAFF

j_call: TRBJ2-3
clone_size: once
d_call: -
v_call: TRBV7-2
cdr3_nt: TGTGCCAGCAGCTTAGCGACTCCGGAGGCAGATACGCAGTATTTT
cdr3_aa: CASSLATPEADTQYF

j_call: TRBJ1-6
clone_size: -
d_call: TRBD1
v_call: TRBV6-5
cdr3_nt: TGTGCCACCGCCCCCGGACAGGCCTCAAATTCACCCCTCCACTTT
cdr3_aa: CATAPGQASNSPLHF

j_call: TRBJ1-2
clone_size: -
d_call: TRBD1
v_call: TRBV7-8
cdr3_nt: TGTGCCAGCAGCTTTGGGACAGGGCTAGCTGGCTACACCTTC
cdr3_aa: CASSFGTGLAGYTF

j_call: TRBJ1-2
clone_size: -
d_call: -
v_call: TRBV5-4
cdr3_nt: TGTGCCAGCAGCTTGCTGCGGGATTCAGTAGATGGCTACACCTTC
cdr3_aa: CASSLLRDSVDGYTF

j_call: TRBJ1-3
clone_size: -
d_call: -
v_call: TRBV7-6
cdr3_nt: TGTGCCAGCAGCTCCCCGTTAATAGACTCTGGAAACACCATATATTTT
cdr3_aa: CASSSPLIDSGNTIYF

j_call: TRBJ2-5
clone_size: few
d_call: -
v_call: TRBV7-8
cdr3_nt: TGTGCCAGCAGCCACCGTCCTAATCCGGACTCCCAAGAGACCCAGTACTTC
cdr3_aa: CASSHRPNPDSQETQYF

j_call: TRBJ1-1
clone_size: -
d_call: TRBD1
v_call: TRBV5-6
cdr3_nt: TGTGCCAGCAGCTTGGAACAGGGGGGCAGTGAAGCTTTCTTT
cdr3_aa: CASSLEQGGSEAFF

j_call: TRBJ1-6
clone_size: many
d_call: -
v_call: TRBV11-2
cdr3_nt: TGTGCCAGCAGCCCCGATCCTACTCGGGGTTCACCCCTCCACTTT
cdr3_aa: CASSPDPTRGSPLHF

j_call: TRBJ2-1
clone_size: once
d_call: -
v_call: TRBV18
cdr3_nt: TGTGCCAGCTCAACACGACAGACCCTCGGCAATGAGCAGTTCTTC
cdr3_aa: CASSTRQTLGNEQFF

j_call: TRBJ1-1
clone_size: once
d_call: -
v_call: TRBV9
cdr3_nt: TGTGCCAGCAGCGTAGGGGGGCATGGCACTGAAGCTTTCTTT
cdr3_aa: CASSVGGHGTEAFF